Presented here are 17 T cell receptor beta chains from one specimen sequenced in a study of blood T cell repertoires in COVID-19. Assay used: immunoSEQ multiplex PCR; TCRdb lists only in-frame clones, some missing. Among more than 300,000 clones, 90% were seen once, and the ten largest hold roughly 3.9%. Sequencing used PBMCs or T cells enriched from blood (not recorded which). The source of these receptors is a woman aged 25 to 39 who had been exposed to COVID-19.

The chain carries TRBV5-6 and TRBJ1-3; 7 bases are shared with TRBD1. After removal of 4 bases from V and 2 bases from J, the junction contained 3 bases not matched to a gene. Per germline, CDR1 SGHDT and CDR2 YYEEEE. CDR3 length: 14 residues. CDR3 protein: CASSVTGTGNTIYF. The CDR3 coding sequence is TGTGCCAGCAGCGTGACAGGGACTGGAAACACCATATATTTT.

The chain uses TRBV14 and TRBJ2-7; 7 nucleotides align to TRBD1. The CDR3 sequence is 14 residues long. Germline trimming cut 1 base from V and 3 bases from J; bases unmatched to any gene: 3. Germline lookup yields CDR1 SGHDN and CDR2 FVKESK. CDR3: CASSQGQGRYEQYF. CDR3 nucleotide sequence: TGTGCCAGCAGCCAAGGACAGGGACGCTACGAGCAGTACTTC.

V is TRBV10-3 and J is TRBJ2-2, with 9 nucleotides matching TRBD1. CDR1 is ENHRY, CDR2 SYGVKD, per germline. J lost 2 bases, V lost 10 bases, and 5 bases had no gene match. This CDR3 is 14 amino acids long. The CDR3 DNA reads TGTGCCACACAGGGACAGGGCAACACCGGGGAGCTGTTTTTT. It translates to CATQGQGNTGELFF.

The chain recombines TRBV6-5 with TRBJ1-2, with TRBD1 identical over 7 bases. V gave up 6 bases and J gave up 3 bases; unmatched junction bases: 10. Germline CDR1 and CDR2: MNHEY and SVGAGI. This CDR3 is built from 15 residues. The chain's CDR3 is CASRKTGKGYYGYTF. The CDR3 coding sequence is TGTGCCAGCAGAAAGACAGGGAAGGGATACTATGGCTACACCTTC.

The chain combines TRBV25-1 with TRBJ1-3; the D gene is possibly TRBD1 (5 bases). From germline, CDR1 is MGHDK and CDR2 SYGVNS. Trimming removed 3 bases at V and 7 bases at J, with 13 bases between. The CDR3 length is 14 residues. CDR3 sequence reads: CASSERGYGNTIYF. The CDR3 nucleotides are TGTGCCAGCAGTGAGCGGGGGTATGGGAACACCATATATTTT. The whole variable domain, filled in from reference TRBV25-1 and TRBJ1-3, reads EADIYQTPRYLVIGTGKKITLECSQTMGHDKMYWYQQDPGMELHLIHYSYGVNSTEKGDLSSESTVSRIRTEHFPLTLESARPSHTSQYLCASSERGYGNTIYFGEGSWLTVV.

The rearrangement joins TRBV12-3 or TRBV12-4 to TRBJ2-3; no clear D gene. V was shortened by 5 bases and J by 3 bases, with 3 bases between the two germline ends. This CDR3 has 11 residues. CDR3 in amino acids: CASSRTDTQYF. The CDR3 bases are TGTGCCAGCAGTCGGACAGATACGCAGTATTTT.

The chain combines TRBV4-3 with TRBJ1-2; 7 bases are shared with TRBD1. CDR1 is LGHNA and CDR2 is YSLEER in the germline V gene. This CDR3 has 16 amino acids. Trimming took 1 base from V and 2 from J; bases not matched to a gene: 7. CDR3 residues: CASSQGARGRNYGYTF. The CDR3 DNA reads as TGCGCCAGCAGCCAAGGAGCCAGGGGGAGGAACTATGGCTACACCTTC.

CDR3 sequence reads: CATLRGYNEKLFF. CDR3 nucleotide sequence: TGTGCCACCCTCCGGGGTTATAATGAAAAACTGTTTTTT. The chain employs TRBV18 and TRBJ1-4; D ambiguous. Germline loops: CDR1 KGHSH, CDR2 LQKENI. The CDR3 loop spans 13 amino acids. V was pared by 10 bases and J by 4 bases, with 13 bases between.

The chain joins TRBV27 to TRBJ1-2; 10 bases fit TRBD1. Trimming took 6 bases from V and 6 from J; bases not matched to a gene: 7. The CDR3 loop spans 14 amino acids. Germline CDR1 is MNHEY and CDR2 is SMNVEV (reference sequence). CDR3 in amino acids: CASRQTGGYDGYTF. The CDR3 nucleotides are TGTGCCAGCAGGCAGACAGGGGGCTACGATGGCTACACCTTC.

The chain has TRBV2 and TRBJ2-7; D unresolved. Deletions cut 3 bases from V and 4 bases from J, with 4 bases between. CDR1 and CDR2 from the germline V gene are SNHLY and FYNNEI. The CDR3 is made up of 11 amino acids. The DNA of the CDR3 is TGTGCCAGCAGTGACCATTACGAGCAGTACTTC. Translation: CASSDHYEQYF.

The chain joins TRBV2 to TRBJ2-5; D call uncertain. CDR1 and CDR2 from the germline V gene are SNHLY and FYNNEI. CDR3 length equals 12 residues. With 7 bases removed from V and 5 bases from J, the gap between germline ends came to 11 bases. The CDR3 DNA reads TGTGCCAGCAATGCGTGGGCGGAGACCCAGTACTTC. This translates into CASNAWAETQYF.

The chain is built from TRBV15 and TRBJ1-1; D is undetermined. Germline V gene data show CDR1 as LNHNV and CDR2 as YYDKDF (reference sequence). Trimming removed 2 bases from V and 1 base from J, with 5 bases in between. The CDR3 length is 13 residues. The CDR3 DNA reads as TGTGCCACCAGCAGATACGGGAACACTGAAGCTTTCTTT. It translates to CATSRYGNTEAFF.

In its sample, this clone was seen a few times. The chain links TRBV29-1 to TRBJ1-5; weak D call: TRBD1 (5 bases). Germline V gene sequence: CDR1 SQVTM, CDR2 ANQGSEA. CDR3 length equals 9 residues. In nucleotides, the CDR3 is TGCTTGCGGGGGAGGATCGAGCATTTT. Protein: CLRGRIEHF. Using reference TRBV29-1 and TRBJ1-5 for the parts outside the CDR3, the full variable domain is SAVISQKPSRDICQRGTSLTIQCQVDSQVTMMFWYRQQPGQSLTLIATANQGSEATYESGFVIDKFPISRPNLTFSTLTVSNMSPEDSSIYLCLRGRIEHFGDGTRLSIL.

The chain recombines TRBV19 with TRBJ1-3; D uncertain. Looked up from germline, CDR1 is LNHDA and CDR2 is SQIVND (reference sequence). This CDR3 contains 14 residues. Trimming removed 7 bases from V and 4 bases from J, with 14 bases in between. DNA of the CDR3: TGTGCCAGTAAAGGACGTCGGGAAGGAAACACCATATATTTT. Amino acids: CASKGRREGNTIYF. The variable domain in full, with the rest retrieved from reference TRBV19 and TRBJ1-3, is DGGITQSPKYLFRKEGQNVTLSCEQNLNHDAMYWYRQDPGQGLRLIYYSQIVNDFQKGDIAEGYSVSREKKESFPLTVTSAQKNPTAFYLCASKGRREGNTIYFGEGSWLTVV.

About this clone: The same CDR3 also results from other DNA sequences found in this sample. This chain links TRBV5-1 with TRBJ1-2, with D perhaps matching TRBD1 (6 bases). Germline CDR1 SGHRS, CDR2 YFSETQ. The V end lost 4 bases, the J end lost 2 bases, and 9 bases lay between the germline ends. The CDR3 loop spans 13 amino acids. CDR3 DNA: TGCGCCAGCAGCCTAGGACAGAACTATGGCTACACCTTC. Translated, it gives CASSLGQNYGYTF.

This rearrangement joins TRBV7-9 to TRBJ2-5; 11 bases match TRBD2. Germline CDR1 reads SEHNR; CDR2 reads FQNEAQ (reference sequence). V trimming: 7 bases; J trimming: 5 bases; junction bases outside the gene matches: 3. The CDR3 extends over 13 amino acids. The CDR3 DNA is TGTGCCAGCATCGTAGCGGGGGGGGAGACCCAGTACTTC. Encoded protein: CASIVAGGETQYF.

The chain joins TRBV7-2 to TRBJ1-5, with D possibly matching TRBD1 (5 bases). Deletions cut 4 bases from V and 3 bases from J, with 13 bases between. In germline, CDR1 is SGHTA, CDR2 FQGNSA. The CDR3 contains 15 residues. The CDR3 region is CASSWATVNNQPQHF. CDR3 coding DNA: TGTGCCAGCAGCTGGGCGACAGTAAACAATCAGCCCCAGCATTTT. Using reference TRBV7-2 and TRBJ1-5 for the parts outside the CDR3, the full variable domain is GAGVSQSPSNKVTEKGKDVELRCDPISGHTALYWYRQSLGQGLEFLIYFQGNSAPDKSGLPSDRFSAERTGGSVSTLTIQRTQQEDSAVYLCASSWATVNNQPQHFGDGTRLSIL.